Below are 31 T cell receptor beta chains sequenced from a single sample in a study of blood T cell repertoires in COVID-19 (TCRdb year 2020). Library preparation employed the immunoSEQ multiplex PCR assay. TCRdb took this table from immuneACCESS and kept in-frame rearrangements with V and J called. Such tables lack part of the clones; where checked against another copy, unresolved V genes explain under half of the gap, and the rest is unexplained. In all, the sample holds about 180,000 clones, and 80% to 90% of those were seen once. The ten largest clones represent roughly 2% of the sample. The sequenced material came from peripheral blood. All receptors come from a man between 18 and 29 years old who had recovered from COVID-19.

The genes are TRBV11-3 and TRBJ2-3; 12 bases fit TRBD2. After removal of 7 bases from V and 1 base from J, the junction contained 15 bases not matched to a gene. This CDR3 region has 19 residues. Germline V lookup: CDR1 SGHNT, CDR2 YENEEA. The CDR3 region is CASNLGLLAGGEGTDTQYF. The CDR3 DNA sequence: TGTGCCAGCAACCTGGGGTTACTAGCGGGAGGCGAAGGCACAGATACGCAGTATTTT. The full variable domain, its missing parts supplied by reference TRBV11-3 and TRBJ2-3, is EAGVVQSPRYKIIEKKQPVAFWCNPISGHNTLYWYLQNLGQGPELLIRYENEEAVDDSQLPKDRFSAERLKGVDSTLKIQPAELGDSAVYLCASNLGLLAGGEGTDTQYFGPGTRLTVL.

This clone has a single count. The chain couples TRBV28 to TRBJ2-5; possibly TRBD1 for D (6 bases). The CDR3 sequence is 13 residues long. Trimming took 8 bases from V and 5 from J, leaving 15 bases between them. The germline V gene has CDR1 MDHEN and CDR2 SYDVKM. CDR3 DNA: TGTGCCAGCCGAAAGGACAGCCCCGAGACCCAGTACTTC. It yields the protein CASRKDSPETQYF.

This clone has just a few counts. The chain joins TRBV30 to TRBJ1-3; D remains ambiguous. Between the trimmed V and J ends, which lost 3 bases and 6 bases, there was a span of 6 bases. The CDR3 loop spans 11 amino acids. The germline V gene has CDR1 GTSNPN and CDR2 SVGIG (reference sequence). CDR3 residues: CAWRQENTIYF. The CDR3 coding sequence is TGTGCCTGGAGGCAGGAAAACACCATATATTTT.

The chain combines TRBV28 with TRBJ1-1; D call uncertain. With 5 bases removed from V and 3 bases from J, the gap between germline ends came to 22 bases. The length of the CDR3 is 17 residues. Germline-derived CDR1 and CDR2 are MDHEN and SYDVKM. CDR3: CASSRPTRRGRDTEAFF. The CDR3, as DNA: TGTGCCAGCAGTCGTCCCACACGCCGGGGAAGGGACACTGAAGCTTTCTTT.

This clone was observed once. This chain links TRBV7-2 with TRBJ2-3; 7 nucleotides match TRBD1. CDR3 size: 16 residues. Looked up from germline, CDR1 is SGHTA and CDR2 is FQGNSA. V was clipped by 11 bases and J by 0 bases; unmatched bases: 14. The CDR3 loop is CASQGVSLTSTDTQYF. In nucleotides, the CDR3 is TGTGCCTCTCAGGGGGTTAGCTTAACTAGCACAGATACGCAGTATTTT.

This rearrangement joins TRBV19 to TRBJ2-7, with TRBD1 matching 10 bases. V lost 5 bases and J lost 1; bases outside the gene matches: 5. The CDR3 length is 15 residues. Germline lookup yields CDR1 LNHDA and CDR2 SQIVND (reference sequence). This CDR3 reads CASSHGTGASYEQYF. The CDR3 DNA follows: TGTGCCAGTAGTCATGGGACAGGGGCGTCCTACGAGCAGTACTTC.

This clone was picked up one time. This chain links TRBV20-1 with TRBJ1-1; D not certain. The germline gives CDR1 DFQATT, CDR2 SNEGSKA (reference sequence). The CDR3 contains 10 residues. V was trimmed by 8 bases and J by 4 bases, leaving 8 bases between them. The CDR3 DNA reads as TGCAGTCAGTATGGCACTGAAGCTTTCTTT. This translates into CSQYGTEAFF.

This chain uses TRBV28 with TRBJ2-3; 10 positions agree with TRBD2. Germline loops: CDR1 MDHEN, CDR2 SYDVKM. V trimming: 2 bases; J trimming: 3 bases; junction bases outside the gene matches: 26. This CDR3 spans 23 amino acids. Here the CDR3 DNA reads TGTGCCAGCAGTTTACCAGCGGGAGGGGTTGCCAACTACGGTACTAGCAAGACAGATACGCAGTATTTT. Translated, it gives CASSLPAGGVANYGTSKTDTQYF.

This rearrangement joins TRBV5-1 to TRBJ1-1; D unclear. The V gene lost 3 bases and the J gene lost 3 bases, with 12 bases spanning the gap. Germline CDR1 reads SGHRS; CDR2 reads YFSETQ. The CDR3 consists of 14 residues. The CDR3 sequence: CASSSDPGDTEAFF. CDR3 bases: TGCGCCAGCAGCTCGGATCCCGGGGACACTGAAGCTTTCTTT.

The gene calls are TRBV7-9 and TRBJ2-3; D is perhaps TRBD1 (7 bases). The CDR3 length is 14 residues. Germline values: CDR1 SEHNR, CDR2 FQNEAQ (reference sequence). Deletions cut 0 bases from V and 5 bases from J, with 9 bases between. The CDR3 DNA follows: TGTGCCAGCAGCTTAGCCCAGGGGGGAGATACGCAGTATTTT. The encoded protein is CASSLAQGGDTQYF.

This chain connects TRBV9 to TRBJ2-1, with D possibly TRBD1 on 6 matching bases. The CDR3 consists of 16 residues. Trimming removed 0 bases from V and 1 base from J, with 11 bases in between. Germline V gene lookup returns CDR1 SGDLS and CDR2 YYNGEE. The CDR3 DNA sequence: TGTGCCAGCAGCGTAGTAGGGGGACCTTCCTACAATGAGCAGTTCTTC. This gives the protein CASSVVGGPSYNEQFF.

The rearrangement uses TRBV19 and TRBJ2-1; no firm D call. Germline CDR1 LNHDA, CDR2 SQIVND (reference sequence). This CDR3 has 13 residues. V lost 0 bases and J lost 9, with 9 bases in between. In nucleotides, the CDR3 is TGTGCCAGTAGTATAGATTCCAGGATTGAGCAGTTCTTC. It codes for CASSIDSRIEQFF.

The rearrangement joins TRBV5-4 to TRBJ2-7, with D unresolved. The V gene's germline CDR1 is SGHNT and CDR2 YYREEE (reference sequence). V lost 4 bases to trimming and J lost 5 bases, with 10 bases between them. The CDR3 totals 12 residues. The CDR3 reads CASSVGHDEQYF. The CDR3, as DNA: TGTGCCAGCAGCGTCGGTCACGACGAGCAGTACTTC.

This clone appeared a single time. The genes are TRBV29-1 and TRBJ2-7; 9 nucleotides line up with TRBD1. The V and J ends lost 4 bases and 7 bases, in that order; junction bases with no gene match: 5. CDR3 length: 12 residues. CDR1 and CDR2 from the germline V gene are SQVTM and ANQGSEA. CDR3 sequence reads: CSVGTGVGEQYF. CDR3 sequence (DNA): TGCAGCGTTGGGACAGGGGTCGGGGAGCAGTACTTC.

The rearrangement uses TRBV5-3 and TRBJ2-7; 8 bases are shared with TRBD2. TRBV5-3 is classed as an ORF, of uncertain function. V was clipped by 1 base and J by 2 bases; unmatched bases: 17. The CDR3 is 19 residues long. The CDR3 DNA follows: TGTGCCAGAAGCTTGCCCTTTTCCTCGTCTAGCGGGCATACCTACGAGCAGTACTTC. Translating it yields CARSLPFSSSSGHTYEQYF.

This chain links TRBV7-2 with TRBJ1-3; the D is unclear. Trimming left V 5 bases short and J 1 base short, with 6 bases between. The CDR3 length is 13 residues. Looked up from germline, CDR1 is SGHTA and CDR2 is FQGNSA. The CDR3 here is CASSVLSGNTIYF. DNA of the CDR3: TGTGCCAGCAGCGTCCTATCTGGAAACACCATATATTTT.

On this clone: At one end the junction does not follow the germline gene, possibly because of a read error. The rearrangement uses TRBV7-7 and TRBJ2-1; perhaps TRBD1 as D (5 bases). CDR1 SSHAT and CDR2 FNYEAQ come from the germline V gene (reference sequence). The CDR3 runs 17 residues. CDR3: CASSPRAGASSYNEQFF. In DNA, the CDR3 is TGTGCTAGCAGCCCACGAGCTGGGGCTAGCTCCTACAATGAGCAGTTCTTC. The entire variable domain, with the rest obtained from reference TRBV7-7 and TRBJ2-1, is as follows: GAGVSQSPRYKVTKRGQDVTLRCDPISSHATLYWYQQALGQGPEFLTYFNYEAQPDKSGLPSDRFSAERPEGSISTLTIQRTEQRDSAMYRCASSPRAGASSYNEQFFGPGTRLTVL.

The chain combines TRBV5-1 with TRBJ2-1, with 10 bases aligning to TRBD2. After removal of 5 bases from V and 9 bases from J, the junction contained 11 bases not matched to a gene. This CDR3 has 15 residues. Per germline, CDR1 SGHRS and CDR2 YFSETQ. CDR3 nucleotides: TGCGCCAGCAGAGGCGGTAGCGGGAGGACCGGTGAGCAGTTCTTC. Translating gives CASRGGSGRTGEQFF. Full variable domain (outside the CDR3, taken from reference TRBV5-1 and TRBJ2-1): KAGVTQTPRYLIKTRGQQVTLSCSPISGHRSVSWYQQTPGQGLQFLFEYFSETQRNKGNFPGRFSGRQFSNSRSEMNVSTLELGDSALYLCASRGGSGRTGEQFFGPGTRLTVL.

The gene calls are TRBV29-1 and TRBJ2-5, with D possibly being TRBD1 (5 bases). Trimming cost V 1 base and J 4 bases, with 7 bases left between them. The CDR3 runs 12 residues. In germline, CDR1 is SQVTM, CDR2 ANQGSEA. The CDR3 region has the DNA TGCAGCGTTGAAGGGGGCTTAGAGACCCAGTACTTC. Its translation is CSVEGGLETQYF.

The chain carries TRBV7-8 and TRBJ1-6, with TRBD1 matching 7 bases. Germline loops: CDR1 SGHVS, CDR2 FQNEAQ. The CDR3 is 16 amino acids. V gave up 3 bases and J gave up 6 bases; unmatched junction bases: 8. DNA for the CDR3: TGTGCCAGCAGCTTGGGGCAGGGGGGAAGTAATTCACCCCTCCACTTT. Protein: CASSLGQGGSNSPLHF.

The V call is TRBV19, the J call TRBJ1-2; no reliable D call. The germline CDR1 and CDR2 sequences are LNHDA and SQIVND (reference sequence). This CDR3 has 15 residues. Trimming took 3 bases from V and 2 from J, leaving 13 bases between them. CDR3 coding DNA: TGTGCCAGTAGTATTATAGAGGGCGCAAACTATGGCTACACCTTC. Translating it yields CASSIIEGANYGYTF.

V is TRBV28 and J is TRBJ2-1; a weak D match, TRBD2 (5 bases). The CDR3 covers 14 residues. V was clipped by 0 bases and J by 4 bases, with 7 bases between them. CDR1 MDHEN and CDR2 SYDVKM come from the germline V gene. The CDR3 here is CASSLWDLYNEQFF. The CDR3, as DNA: TGTGCCAGCAGTTTATGGGACTTATACAATGAGCAGTTCTTC.

The chain employs TRBV24-1 and TRBJ2-1, with 7 nucleotides matching TRBD2. Germline V CDR1 and CDR2: KGHDR, SFDVKD. The CDR3 extends over 16 amino acids. V shed 6 bases and J 3 bases; nucleotides not matched to a gene: 10. In DNA form, the CDR3 reads TGTGCCACCAGTCCCGGGGGGTCGGGGGGCTACAATGAGCAGTTCTTC. It is translated as CATSPGGSGGYNEQFF.

This chain joins TRBV7-3 and TRBJ2-1; TRBD2 matches at 7 bases. The CDR3 sequence is 15 residues long. Per germline, CDR1 SGHTA and CDR2 FQGTGA. V was clipped by 2 bases and J by 8 bases; unmatched bases: 9. CDR3 DNA sequence: TGTGCCAGCAGCTTATTGGCGGGAGTCGCTGATGAGCAGTTCTTC. It codes for CASSLLAGVADEQFF.

The V and J genes are TRBV7-2 and TRBJ2-6; D ambiguous. In germline, CDR1 is SGHTA, CDR2 FQGNSA. Deletions cut 9 bases from V and 1 base from J, with 13 bases between. The CDR3 length is 15 residues. CDR3 sequence: CARPEVGSGANVLTF. CDR3 in DNA: TGTGCCAGGCCAGAAGTCGGGTCTGGGGCCAACGTCCTGACTTTC.

This chain joins TRBV6-5 and TRBJ1-1, with a tentative D call TRBD1 (6 bases). Germline-derived CDR1 and CDR2 are MNHEY and SVGAGI. This CDR3 has 15 amino acids. V was cut by 0 bases and J by 1 base, with 9 bases left in between. The CDR3 coding sequence is TGTGCCAGCAGTTACTCGGACAGTCCGAACACTGAAGCTTTCTTT. It encodes CASSYSDSPNTEAFF.

The genes are TRBV12-3 or TRBV12-4 and TRBJ2-7, with D hard to call. This CDR3 contains 13 residues. V was clipped by 4 bases and J by 2 bases, with 9 bases between them. CDR3 protein: CASSSQATYEQYF. The CDR3, as DNA: TGTGCCAGCAGTTCCCAGGCCACCTACGAGCAGTACTTC.

V gene TRBV5-4 combines with J gene TRBJ2-2; D not certain. The CDR3 extends over 16 amino acids. Germline loops: CDR1 SGHNT, CDR2 YYREEE (reference sequence). With 0 bases removed from V and 6 bases from J, the gap between germline ends came to 15 bases. The CDR3 DNA follows: TGTGCCAGCAGCTTGGCTACCCCGGGTGCACCCGGGGAGCTGTTTTTT. Its translation: CASSLATPGAPGELFF.

This chain joins TRBV3-1 (or the pseudogene TRBV3-2) and TRBJ1-1; D is uncertain. The CDR3 loop spans 13 amino acids. Germline assignment: CDR1 LGHDT and CDR2 YNNKEL (reference sequence). V lost 3 bases, J lost 8 bases, and 13 bases lay in between. For the CDR3, the DNA is TGTGCCAGCAGCCAGGGAGGGAGGTCAGAAGCTTTCTTT. This encodes CASSQGGRSEAFF.

The rearrangement joins TRBV4-3 to TRBJ2-7, with a weak D call TRBD2 (5 bases). V was shortened by 1 base and J by 3 bases, with 7 bases between the two germline ends. The CDR3 has 13 residues. Germline V gene data show CDR1 as LGHNA and CDR2 as YSLEER. CDR3 region: CASSQGRLYEQYF. CDR3 coding DNA: TGCGCCAGCAGCCAAGGGAGGCTCTACGAGCAGTACTTC.

The chain is built from TRBV10-3 and TRBJ2-5; TRBD1 agrees at 7 bases. Germline V gene sequence: CDR1 ENHRY, CDR2 SYGVKD. After removal of 6 bases from V and 4 bases from J, the junction contained 14 bases not matched to a gene. This CDR3 has 16 residues. The CDR3 reads CAISRRGRDFGETQYF. DNA for the CDR3: TGTGCCATCAGCCGCAGGGGGAGAGACTTTGGAGAGACCCAGTACTTC.